This is a list of T cell receptor beta chains from one sample in a study of T-cell reconstitution after alpha-beta-depleted transplantation in children. TCRdb processed the PCR reads anew with MiXCR; each CDR3 protein has one entry. The profile shows around 410,000 distinct CDR3 sequences, approximately 11% of them singletons. Sequencing was performed on PBMCs from the stem cell graft donor, taken from the stem cell graft. These receptors were obtained from a human donor who donated a stem cell graft to a child with acute myeloid leukemia. Each CDR3 is given with its conserved first and last residue. Fields, in order: V gene, D gene, clone size, J gene, CDR3 DNA, CDR3 protein. A D gene is named only where the DNA matches it firmly. Where a row states a size, it is once, few, many or the class of an expanded clone; other rows omit it.

V gene: TRBV5-5
D gene: -
clone size: few
J gene: TRBJ1-5
CDR3 DNA: TGTGCCAGCAGCTTGGGGAGTGGGCCCCAGCATTTT
CDR3 protein: CASSLGSGPQHF

V gene: TRBV6-5
D gene: -
clone size: -
J gene: TRBJ2-5
CDR3 DNA: TGTGCCAGCAGTTACTCGTATACTCCCCAAGAGACCCAGTACTTC
CDR3 protein: CASSYSYTPQETQYF

V gene: TRBV12-3/TRBV12-4
D gene: -
clone size: -
J gene: TRBJ2-5
CDR3 DNA: TGTGCCAGCAGTTTAGACAGGCAGGGAGAGAAGACCCAGTACTTC
CDR3 protein: CASSLDRQGEKTQYF

V gene: TRBV12-3/TRBV12-4
D gene: TRBD1
clone size: few
J gene: TRBJ1-2
CDR3 DNA: TGTGCCAGCCACAGGGGTGTACAGGGAAACTATGGCTACACCTTC
CDR3 protein: CASHRGVQGNYGYTF

V gene: TRBV19
D gene: -
clone size: -
J gene: TRBJ2-5
CDR3 DNA: TGTGCCAGTAGGGGTCTCGGAGAGACCCAGTACTTC
CDR3 protein: CASRGLGETQYF

V gene: TRBV12-3/TRBV12-4
D gene: -
clone size: few
J gene: TRBJ2-5
CDR3 DNA: TGTGCCAGCTCGTATGACGGGAGTCAGACCCAGTACTTC
CDR3 protein: CASSYDGSQTQYF

V gene: TRBV5-6
D gene: TRBD2
clone size: -
J gene: TRBJ2-5
CDR3 DNA: TGTGCCAGCAGCAAACTAGCGGGAGGCGGGGAGACCCAGTACTTC
CDR3 protein: CASSKLAGGGETQYF

V gene: TRBV29-1
D gene: TRBD2
clone size: -
J gene: TRBJ2-5
CDR3 DNA: TGCAGCGGCACCGTGACTAGCGGGAGGGGGTCCCAGTACTTC
CDR3 protein: CSGTVTSGRGSQYF

V gene: TRBV4-1
D gene: TRBD1
clone size: many
J gene: TRBJ1-1
CDR3 DNA: TGCGCCAGCAGCCAAGCGGGACAGCCACCTGAAGCTTTCTTT
CDR3 protein: CASSQAGQPPEAFF

V gene: TRBV4-1
D gene: -
clone size: -
J gene: TRBJ2-4
CDR3 DNA: TGCGCCAGCAGCCAAGCCCTGAACGGGGCCAAAAACATTCAGTACTTC
CDR3 protein: CASSQALNGAKNIQYF

V gene: TRBV12-3/TRBV12-4
D gene: -
clone size: many
J gene: TRBJ2-5
CDR3 DNA: TGTGCCAGCAGTCCTAATGGGGAGACCCAGTACTTC
CDR3 protein: CASSPNGETQYF

V gene: TRBV10-3
D gene: -
clone size: -
J gene: TRBJ1-2
CDR3 DNA: TGTGCCATCAAAAGGGACGATAACTATGGCTACACCTTC
CDR3 protein: CAIKRDDNYGYTF

V gene: TRBV20-1
D gene: -
clone size: many
J gene: TRBJ1-5
CDR3 DNA: TGCAGTGCTAGAGATTGGGGGGACCTAGGTAGCAATCAGCCCCAGCATTTT
CDR3 protein: CSARDWGDLGSNQPQHF

V gene: TRBV5-6
D gene: TRBD1
clone size: many
J gene: TRBJ2-2
CDR3 DNA: TGTGCCAGCAGCTTGGACAGGGGCCGTAGCCCTACCGGGGAGCTGTTTTTT
CDR3 protein: CASSLDRGRSPTGELFF

V gene: TRBV7-9
D gene: -
clone size: few
J gene: TRBJ2-2
CDR3 DNA: TGTGCCAGCATACTCAGGGCCGTCTCCGGGGAGCTGTTTTTT
CDR3 protein: CASILRAVSGELFF

V gene: TRBV29-1
D gene: -
clone size: -
J gene: TRBJ1-2
CDR3 DNA: TGCAGCGTTGAAGATCCCGGGTACGGCGGCTACACCTTC
CDR3 protein: CSVEDPGYGGYTF

V gene: TRBV6-2/TRBV6-3
D gene: -
clone size: -
J gene: TRBJ2-7
CDR3 DNA: TGTGCCAGCACCCCGGGGCCGACCTACGAGCAGTACTTC
CDR3 protein: CASTPGPTYEQYF